A single sample is the source of the 30 T cell receptor beta chains below, sequenced in a study of blood T cell repertoires in COVID-19 (dated by TCRdb to 2020 to 2022). The receptor library was made with the immunoSEQ multiplex PCR assay. Drawn from immuneACCESS, this table holds only the in-frame rearrangements with V and J called that TCRdb kept. Clones are partly lost; checked studies trace under half to an unresolved V gene and leave the rest unexplained. The sample profile shows about 61,000 clones; approximately 86% of them were found once. The ten biggest clones cover about a fifth of the sample. The sample comprised peripheral blood. Every receptor here comes from a woman of 80 years or more with active COVID-19.

This rearrangement joins TRBV7-8 to TRBJ2-3, with D perhaps TRBD1 (6 bases). From germline, CDR1 is SGHVS and CDR2 FQNEAQ. This CDR3 is built from 15 residues. V lost 2 bases to trimming and J lost 8 bases, with 17 bases between them. The CDR3 DNA sequence: TGTGCCAGCAGCTTATTTGGGGGCGCGCCGGGTACGCAGTATTTT. Translating it yields CASSLFGGAPGTQYF. Full variable domain (remainder filled in from reference TRBV7-8 and TRBJ2-3): GAGVSQSPRYKVAKRGQDVALRCDPISGHVSLFWYQQALGQGPEFLTYFQNEAQLDKSGLPSDRFFAERPEGSVSTLKIQRTQQEDSAVYLCASSLFGGAPGTQYFGPGTRLTVL.

This chain connects TRBV5-6 to TRBJ2-1, with TRBD2 matching over 13 bases. The CDR3 length is 17 residues. CDR1 and CDR2 (germline): SGHDT, YYEEEE. J lost 3 bases, V lost 4 bases, and 7 bases had no gene match. CDR3 nucleotides: TGTGCCAGCAGCGTAAGACTAGCGGGGGGCCTCTACAATGAGCAGTTCTTC. Its protein product is CASSVRLAGGLYNEQFF.

This clone occurred a few times. This chain joins TRBV5-1 and TRBJ2-7, with 9 bases fitting TRBD1. Trimming removed 4 bases from V and 4 bases from J; junction bases left unmatched: 6. The length of the CDR3 is 14 residues. From germline, CDR1 is SGHRS and CDR2 YFSETQ. CDR3: CASSGGQGGYEQYF. The CDR3 coding sequence is TGCGCCAGCAGCGGGGGACAGGGTGGTTACGAGCAGTACTTC.

The rearrangement uses TRBV19 and TRBJ1-4, with 8 bases identical to TRBD1. Germline V CDR1 and CDR2: LNHDA, SQIVND (reference sequence). The CDR3 covers 16 residues. V dropped 4 bases and J dropped 3; count of bases not matched to a gene: 7. The CDR3 DNA is TGTGCCAGTAGTACCCAGGGGGCGCGGGCTAATGAAAAACTGTTTTTT. Amino acids: CASSTQGARANEKLFF. Full variable domain (rest looked up from reference TRBV19 and TRBJ1-4): DGGITQSPKYLFRKEGQNVTLSCEQNLNHDAMYWYRQDPGQGLRLIYYSQIVNDFQKGDIAEGYSVSREKKESFPLTVTSAQKNPTAFYLCASSTQGARANEKLFFGSGTQLSVL.

The gene calls are TRBV7-2 and TRBJ2-1; 14 bases are shared with TRBD2. This CDR3 contains 14 residues. Trimming at V came to 5 bases and at J to 10 bases, leaving 4 bases not matched to a gene. Germline CDR1 and CDR2: SGHTA and FQGNSA. CDR3 region: CASSRLAGGREQFF. In nucleotides, the CDR3 is TGTGCCAGCAGCAGACTAGCGGGGGGGCGGGAGCAGTTCTTC.

The chain has TRBV5-1 and TRBJ2-2; D might be TRBD1 (6 bases). Trimming removed 0 bases at V and 1 base at J, with 10 bases between. The CDR3 consists of 16 residues. Looked up from germline, CDR1 is SGHRS and CDR2 is YFSETQ. This chain's CDR3 is CASSLALTGNTGELFF. The CDR3 bases are TGCGCCAGCAGCTTGGCCCTGACAGGGAACACCGGGGAGCTGTTTTTT. Looking up the rest from reference TRBV5-1 and TRBJ2-2 gives the full variable domain: KAGVTQTPRYLIKTRGQQVTLSCSPISGHRSVSWYQQTPGQGLQFLFEYFSETQRNKGNFPGRFSGRQFSNSRSEMNVSTLELGDSALYLCASSLALTGNTGELFFGEGSRLTVL.

The V and J genes are TRBV9 and TRBJ2-3; 9 bases match TRBD2. The CDR3 has 15 residues. CDR1 and CDR2 (germline): SGDLS, YYNGEE. V trimming: 6 bases; J trimming: 0 bases; junction bases outside the gene matches: 5. CDR3 in amino acids: CASNPSGASTDTQYF. CDR3 bases: TGTGCCAGCAATCCTAGCGGGGCTAGCACAGATACGCAGTATTTT.

The genes are TRBV28 and TRBJ1-1; 7 bases are a match to TRBD1. CDR3 length equals 13 residues. Germline-derived CDR1 and CDR2 are MDHEN and SYDVKM. V dropped 2 bases and J dropped 10; count of bases not matched to a gene: 7. The CDR3 here is CASSLVTGLGAFF. As DNA, the CDR3 is TGTGCCAGCAGTTTAGTGACAGGGTTAGGAGCTTTCTTT.

CDR3 sequence reads: CASSESGRGIETQYF. CDR3 DNA: TGTGCCAGCAGTGAATCGGGCAGGGGGATTGAGACCCAGTACTTC. The V and J genes are TRBV2 and TRBJ2-5; 7 nucleotides match TRBD1. Trimming removed 2 bases from V and 5 bases from J; junction bases left unmatched: 8. CDR1 and CDR2 (germline): SNHLY, FYNNEI. This CDR3 contains 15 residues.

This rearrangement joins TRBV5-6 to TRBJ1-4; D unclear. V was clipped by 0 bases and J by 4 bases, with 7 bases between them. Germline lookup yields CDR1 SGHDT and CDR2 YYEEEE. CDR3 size: 14 residues. The CDR3 nucleotides read TGTGCCAGCAGCTTGGTTTCAGATAATGAAAAACTGTTTTTT. It translates to CASSLVSDNEKLFF. The full variable domain, with the rest looked up from reference TRBV5-6 and TRBJ1-4, is DAGVTQSPTHLIKTRGQQVTLRCSPKSGHDTVSWYQQALGQGPQFIFQYYEEEERQRGNFPDRFSGHQFPNYSSELNVNALLLGDSALYLCASSLVSDNEKLFFGSGTQLSVL.

V gene TRBV2 combines with J gene TRBJ2-7; 7 bases agree with TRBD1. The germline V gene encodes CDR1 SNHLY and CDR2 FYNNEI. This CDR3 has 12 amino acids. Trimming at V came to 6 bases and at J to 3 bases, leaving 2 bases not matched to a gene. The CDR3 nucleotides read TGTGCCAGCAGATGGGACAGCTACGAGCAGTACTTC. Its protein is CASRWDSYEQYF.

J is TRBJ2-1 and V is TRBV7-3; 11 bases are shared with TRBD2. This CDR3 is built from 14 residues. Unmatched junction bases numbered 4, after V lost 3 bases and J lost 9 bases. Germline V gives CDR1 SGHTA, CDR2 FQGTGA. DNA of the CDR3: TGTGCCAGCAGCTTTAGCGGGGGGGCCGTTGAGCAGTTCTTC. As protein: CASSFSGGAVEQFF.

The gene calls are TRBV6-2 or TRBV6-3 and TRBJ2-5, with 8 bases that match TRBD2. CDR3 length equals 15 residues. Germline CDR1 is MNHEY and CDR2 is SVGEGT. Trimming took 8 bases from V and 2 from J; bases not matched to a gene: 10. The CDR3 DNA is TGTGCCAGCGGCCTTCCGGGACTAGGTCAAGAGACCCAGTACTTC. Amino acids: CASGLPGLGQETQYF.

The chain employs TRBV6-5 and TRBJ2-7, with 7 bases aligning to TRBD1. Looked up from germline, CDR1 is MNHEY and CDR2 is SVGAGI. V trimming: 5 bases; J trimming: 0 bases; junction bases outside the gene matches: 7. This CDR3 comprises 15 residues. CDR3 in amino acids: CASSRGGADSYEQYF. The CDR3 region has the DNA TGTGCCAGCAGTAGAGGGGGCGCGGACTCCTACGAGCAGTACTTC.

The rearrangement links TRBV6-5 to TRBJ2-5, with 7 bases fitting TRBD1. This CDR3 has 15 residues. Per the germline V gene, CDR1 is MNHEY and CDR2 is SVGAGI. The J segment lost 5 bases and the V segment lost 7 bases, leaving 13 bases of the junction unmatched. DNA of the CDR3: TGTGCCAGCATAGCAAGGACAGGATCCGCCGAGACCCAGTACTTC. It encodes CASIARTGSAETQYF.

This chain links TRBV15 with TRBJ1-1; D remains ambiguous. CDR1 LNHNV and CDR2 YYDKDF come from the germline V gene (reference sequence). V shed 0 bases and J shed 5 bases, with 13 bases lying between them. CDR3 length: 15 amino acids. As DNA, the CDR3 is TGTGCCACCAGCAGAGATGTAGTCGGAGGGACTGAAGCTTTCTTT. Protein sequence: CATSRDVVGGTEAFF. The full variable domain, its missing parts supplied by reference TRBV15 and TRBJ1-1, is DAMVIQNPRYQVTQFGKPVTLSCSQTLNHNVMYWYQQKSSQAPKLLFHYYDKDFNNEADTPDNFQSRRPNTSFCFLDIRSPGLGDTAMYLCATSRDVVGGTEAFFGQGTRLTVV.

V is TRBV20-1 and J is TRBJ1-1, with D tentatively TRBD1 (5 bases). Trimming stripped 7 bases from V and 5 bases from J, with 11 bases between. CDR1 DFQATT and CDR2 SNEGSKA come from the germline V gene (reference sequence). The CDR3 length is 11 residues. The CDR3: CSGLGRTEAFF. The CDR3 DNA is TGCAGTGGACTGGGGCGTACTGAAGCTTTCTTT.

V usage is TRBV7-2 and J usage is TRBJ2-4; 13 nucleotides align to TRBD2. The junction had 7 bases not matched to a gene; V was cut back by 5 bases and J by 6 bases. The length of the CDR3 is 16 residues. CDR1 SGHTA and CDR2 FQGNSA come from the germline V gene. CDR3 in DNA: TGTGCCAGCAGCCTCCGAACTAGCGGGGGGGTAAACATTCAGTACTTC. It is translated as CASSLRTSGGVNIQYF.

This chain connects TRBV30 to TRBJ2-3; the D gene is possibly TRBD2 (5 bases). This CDR3 has 13 amino acids. Trimming pared 7 bases from V and 0 bases from J, leaving 11 bases between. CDR1 GTSNPN and CDR2 SVGIG come from the germline V gene (reference sequence). The CDR3 protein is CASIASSTDTQYF. The CDR3 DNA reads TGTGCCTCTATAGCGTCAAGCACAGATACGCAGTATTTT.

The chain joins TRBV7-9 to TRBJ2-2, with 11 bases matching TRBD2. The CDR3 contains 18 residues. Germline V gives CDR1 SEHNR, CDR2 FQNEAQ (reference sequence). V was clipped by 2 bases and J by 2 bases; unmatched bases: 7. The CDR3 DNA is TGTGCCAGCAGCTTATCAAAACTAGCGGGGGCAAACACCGGGGAGCTGTTTTTT. It codes for CASSLSKLAGANTGELFF.

The J gene is TRBJ1-5, the V gene TRBV19, with D possibly matching TRBD1 (6 bases). Trimming took off 5 bases at V and 7 bases at J, with 9 bases between the two ends. The germline gives CDR1 LNHDA, CDR2 SQIVND (reference sequence). The CDR3 totals 12 residues. The DNA for the CDR3 is TGTGCCAGTAGTGTGAGGGGGCAGCCCCAGCATTTT. Protein sequence: CASSVRGQPQHF.

The chain combines TRBV2 with TRBJ2-3; D not resolved. Germline values: CDR1 SNHLY, CDR2 FYNNEI. CDR3 length: 11 amino acids. Trimming cost V 5 bases and J 11 bases, with 11 bases left between them. This chain's CDR3 is CASSRLSRQYF. The CDR3 DNA is TGTGCCAGCAGTAGACTCAGTAGGCAGTATTTT.

The J gene is TRBJ2-7, the V gene TRBV7-2; 7 positions agree with TRBD1. The CDR3 loop spans 13 amino acids. The V and J ends lost 3 bases and 6 bases, in that order; junction bases with no gene match: 5. CDR1 and CDR2 (germline): SGHTA, FQGNSA. In DNA, the CDR3 is TGTGCCAGCAGCTTCGACAGGGAAGGCGAGCAGTACTTC. Its protein product is CASSFDREGEQYF.

The chain employs TRBV5-6 and TRBJ2-1; 8 nucleotides agree with TRBD2. Per the germline V gene, CDR1 is SGHDT and CDR2 is YYEEEE. V shed 2 bases, J shed 5 bases, and the junction held 6 bases outside the gene matches. This CDR3 region has 15 residues. In nucleotides, the CDR3 is TGTGCCAGCAGCTTACCGGGGGGGCGGAACAATGAGCAGTTCTTC. It translates to CASSLPGGRNNEQFF.

This clone was seen more than once but under ten times. This sequence joins TRBV18 and TRBJ1-5; D unresolved. V lost 2 bases, J lost 3 bases, and 14 bases lay in between. The CDR3 runs 16 residues. Germline loops: CDR1 KGHSH, CDR2 LQKENI. The CDR3 loop is CASSPGRPGNNQPQHF. CDR3 nucleotides: TGTGCCAGCTCACCAGGCCGGCCGGGGAACAATCAGCCCCAGCATTTT.

The table lists this clone with a count of one. The chain combines TRBV14 with TRBJ1-1, with a tentative D call TRBD1 (6 bases). Trimming took off 0 bases at V and 5 bases at J, with 16 bases between the two ends. This CDR3 has 16 amino acids. The germline CDR1 and CDR2 sequences are SGHDN and FVKESK. DNA of the CDR3: TGTGCCAGCAGCCAAGATAGTTGGTGGGGGCAGACTGAAGCTTTCTTT. Encoded protein: CASSQDSWWGQTEAFF.

The chain is built from TRBV15 and TRBJ2-1; TRBD1 matches 7 bases. The V gene's germline CDR1 is LNHNV and CDR2 YYDKDF (reference sequence). The CDR3 sequence is 14 residues long. V lost 8 bases and J lost 3; bases outside the gene matches: 7. The CDR3 reads CATLAGTDYNEQFF. In DNA form, the CDR3 reads TGTGCCACCCTCGCCGGGACAGACTACAATGAGCAGTTCTTC.

This clone appeared a few times. V gene TRBV11-2 combines with J gene TRBJ2-1, with 8 bases lining up with TRBD2. CDR1 and CDR2 from the germline V gene are SGHAT and FQNNGV. V shed 2 bases, J shed 4 bases, and the junction held 7 bases outside the gene matches. The CDR3 contains 16 residues. The CDR3 loop is CASSLRFSGEYNEQFF. The CDR3 region has the DNA TGTGCCAGCAGCTTAAGGTTTAGCGGGGAGTACAATGAGCAGTTCTTC.

This clone was observed once. The chain joins TRBV30 to TRBJ2-5; D is unresolved. The CDR3 has 13 residues. V was trimmed by 0 bases and J by 2 bases, leaving 7 bases between them. The germline gives CDR1 GTSNPN, CDR2 SVGIG (reference sequence). The CDR3, as DNA: TGTGCCTGGAGTGTACGGGTTCAAGAGACCCAGTACTTC. This codes for CAWSVRVQETQYF.

The V and J genes are TRBV7-8 and TRBJ1-2, with 8 bases lining up with TRBD1. CDR1 and CDR2 (germline): SGHVS, FQNEAQ. This CDR3 spans 13 amino acids. The junction had 3 bases not matched to a gene; V was cut back by 5 bases and J by 4 bases. CDR3 in amino acids: CASSTGQGYGYTF. The CDR3 DNA reads TGTGCCAGCAGCACCGGACAGGGCTATGGCTACACCTTC. Together with reference TRBV7-8 and TRBJ1-2, the CDR3 gives the full variable domain: GAGVSQSPRYKVAKRGQDVALRCDPISGHVSLFWYQQALGQGPEFLTYFQNEAQLDKSGLPSDRFFAERPEGSVSTLKIQRTQQEDSAVYLCASSTGQGYGYTFGSGTRLTVV.